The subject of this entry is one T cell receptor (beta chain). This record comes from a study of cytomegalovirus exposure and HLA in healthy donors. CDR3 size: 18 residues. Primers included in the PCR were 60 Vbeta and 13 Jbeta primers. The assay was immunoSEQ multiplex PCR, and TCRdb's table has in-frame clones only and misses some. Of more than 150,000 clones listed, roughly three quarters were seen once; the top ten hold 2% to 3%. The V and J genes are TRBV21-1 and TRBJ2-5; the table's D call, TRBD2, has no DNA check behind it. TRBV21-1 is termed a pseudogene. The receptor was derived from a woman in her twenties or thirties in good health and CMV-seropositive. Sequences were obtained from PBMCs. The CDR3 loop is CASSKGEGGGDSRETQYF. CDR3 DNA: TGTGCCAGCAGCAAAGGGGAGGGCGGGGGGGACTCCCGAGAGACCCAGTACTTC.